A selection of T cell receptor beta chains follows, all from one sample in a study of T cells in Graves' hyperthyroidism and ophthalmopathy. TCRdb redid the calling of the multiplex PCR reads with MiXCR, one entry per CDR3 protein. The sample shows about 320,000 distinct CDR3 sequences, approximately 17% of them seen only once. Sequencing input: blood. The receptors were gathered from a man aged 25-40 years with Graves' hyperthyroidism. Both conserved end residues are part of each CDR3. A D gene is named only where the DNA matches it firmly. Only part of the rows carry a size: once, few, many, or a class if the clone is expanded.

cdr3_aa: CASSHEGGEQYF
cdr3_nt: TGTGCCAGCAGCCACGAAGGCGGGGAGCAGTACTTC
v_call: TRBV3-1
clone_size: few
j_call: TRBJ2-7
d_call: .

cdr3_aa: CASSLWASGPYEQYF
cdr3_nt: TGTGCCAGCAGTTTATGGGCTAGCGGACCATACGAGCAGTACTTC
v_call: TRBV28
clone_size: .
j_call: TRBJ2-7
d_call: TRBD2

cdr3_aa: CASRLQRISYEQYF
cdr3_nt: TGTGCCAGCAGGTTACAGCGGATCTCCTACGAGCAGTACTTC
v_call: TRBV6-2/TRBV6-3
clone_size: many
j_call: TRBJ2-7
d_call: .

cdr3_aa: CASSLAVRQTLNTEAFF
cdr3_nt: TGCGCCAGCAGCTTGGCCGTTCGGCAGACCCTGAACACTGAAGCTTTCTTT
v_call: TRBV5-1
clone_size: many
j_call: TRBJ1-1
d_call: .

cdr3_aa: CASSYMFPYNEQFF
cdr3_nt: TGTGCCAGCAGTTACATGTTTCCTTACAATGAGCAGTTCTTC
v_call: TRBV6-6
clone_size: .
j_call: TRBJ2-1
d_call: .

cdr3_aa: CATSDTNERSRELFF
cdr3_nt: TGTGCCACCAGTGATACCAATGAGAGGAGCCGGGAGCTGTTTTTT
v_call: TRBV24-1
clone_size: .
j_call: TRBJ2-2
d_call: .

cdr3_aa: CASSLLPPNYGYTF
cdr3_nt: TGTGCCAGCAGCTTGCTCCCGCCAAACTATGGCTACACCTTC
v_call: TRBV11-2
clone_size: .
j_call: TRBJ1-2
d_call: .

cdr3_aa: CASYAGGNQPQHF
cdr3_nt: TGCGCCAGCTATGCCGGGGGCAATCAGCCCCAGCATTTT
v_call: TRBV10-2
clone_size: few
j_call: TRBJ1-5
d_call: .

cdr3_aa: CATSRGAGYGYTF
cdr3_nt: TGTGCCACCAGTAGGGGCGCAGGCTATGGCTACACCTTC
v_call: TRBV24-1
clone_size: few
j_call: TRBJ1-2
d_call: .

cdr3_aa: CSATTSGKETQYF
cdr3_nt: TGCAGTGCTACGACTAGCGGTAAAGAGACCCAGTACTTC
v_call: TRBV20-1
clone_size: many
j_call: TRBJ2-5
d_call: TRBD2

cdr3_aa: CASTRNYAGELFF
cdr3_nt: TGTGCCAGCACCCGCAATTATGCCGGGGAGCTGTTTTTT
v_call: TRBV7-8
clone_size: few
j_call: TRBJ2-2
d_call: .

cdr3_aa: CASTPPCTGYTF
cdr3_nt: TGTGCCAGCACCCCCCCCTGTACAGGCTACACCTTC
v_call: TRBV12-3/TRBV12-4
clone_size: .
j_call: TRBJ1-2
d_call: .

cdr3_aa: CASRASPYNEQFF
cdr3_nt: TGTGCCAGCAGGGCTAGCCCCTACAATGAGCAGTTCTTC
v_call: TRBV27
clone_size: .
j_call: TRBJ2-1
d_call: .

cdr3_aa: CSAKTWWGGVYEQYF
cdr3_nt: TGCAGTGCCAAAACTTGGTGGGGAGGGGTCTACGAGCAGTACTTC
v_call: TRBV20-1
clone_size: .
j_call: TRBJ2-7
d_call: TRBD2

cdr3_aa: CARGDRTGAGETQYF
cdr3_nt: TGTGCCAGGGGAGATAGGACAGGGGCGGGAGAGACCCAGTACTTC
v_call: TRBV2
clone_size: many
j_call: TRBJ2-5
d_call: TRBD1

cdr3_aa: CASSPSGTRVKIYEQYF
cdr3_nt: TGTGCCAGCAGTCCATCCGGGACTAGAGTTAAAATCTACGAGCAGTACTTC
v_call: TRBV27
clone_size: many
j_call: TRBJ2-7
d_call: TRBD2

cdr3_aa: CASSSSIATGGPFDTQYF
cdr3_nt: TGTGCCAGCAGTTCCAGCATAGCAACGGGAGGGCCGTTTGATACGCAGTATTTT
v_call: TRBV6-1
clone_size: few
j_call: TRBJ2-3
d_call: TRBD2

cdr3_aa: CASSLGHGLSGFF
cdr3_nt: TGTGCCAGCAGCTTGGGACATGGCCTCTCTGGGTTCTTC
v_call: TRBV7-8
clone_size: few
j_call: TRBJ2-1
d_call: .

cdr3_aa: CSVDLAATLNEQFF
cdr3_nt: TGCAGCGTTGACCTAGCCGCCACCCTCAATGAGCAGTTCTTC
v_call: TRBV29-1
clone_size: .
j_call: TRBJ2-1
d_call: .

cdr3_aa: CASSPWDLRQAATDTQYF
cdr3_nt: TGTGCCAGCAGCCCCTGGGATCTGCGACAGGCCGCCACAGATACGCAGTATTTT
v_call: TRBV11-2
clone_size: many
j_call: TRBJ2-3
d_call: .

cdr3_aa: CSVRGGPGYGYTF
cdr3_nt: TGCAGCGTTCGGGGCGGGCCGGGGTATGGCTACACCTTC
v_call: TRBV29-1
clone_size: .
j_call: TRBJ1-2
d_call: .

cdr3_aa: CASSFPGTGRNQPQHF
cdr3_nt: TGTGCCAGCAGCTTCCCCGGGACAGGTCGCAATCAGCCCCAGCATTTT
v_call: TRBV7-3
clone_size: .
j_call: TRBJ1-5
d_call: TRBD1

cdr3_aa: CASSLAFNTGELFF
cdr3_nt: TGCGCCAGCAGCTTGGCTTTCAACACCGGGGAGCTGTTTTTT
v_call: TRBV5-1
clone_size: .
j_call: TRBJ2-2
d_call: .

cdr3_aa: CASSQDLRTQYF
cdr3_nt: TGCGCCAGCAGCCAAGATTTGAGGACCCAGTACTTC
v_call: TRBV12-3/TRBV12-4
clone_size: .
j_call: TRBJ2-5
d_call: .

cdr3_aa: CAATDNTGELFF
cdr3_nt: TGTGCCGCCACAGATAACACCGGGGAGCTGTTTTTT
v_call: TRBV18
clone_size: .
j_call: TRBJ2-2
d_call: .

cdr3_aa: CASSRRGDQPQHF
cdr3_nt: TGTGCCAGCAGTCGGCGGGGGGATCAGCCCCAGCATTTT
v_call: TRBV27
clone_size: few
j_call: TRBJ1-5
d_call: .

cdr3_aa: CASSLVQGGFYEQYF
cdr3_nt: TGTGCCAGCAGCTTAGTTCAGGGGGGATTCTACGAGCAGTACTTC
v_call: TRBV7-9
clone_size: .
j_call: TRBJ2-7
d_call: .

cdr3_aa: CSARTGGNSPLHF
cdr3_nt: TGCAGTGCCAGGACAGGGGGAAACTCACCCCTCCACTTT
v_call: TRBV20-1
clone_size: many
j_call: TRBJ1-6
d_call: TRBD1

cdr3_aa: CASTKTGVDQETQYF
cdr3_nt: TGTGCCAGCACAAAGACAGGGGTTGATCAAGAGACCCAGTACTTC
v_call: TRBV11-2
clone_size: few
j_call: TRBJ2-5
d_call: TRBD1

cdr3_aa: CASSPSAGEVYNEQFF
cdr3_nt: TGTGCCAGCAGCCCCTCAGCGGGAGAGGTGTACAATGAGCAGTTCTTC
v_call: TRBV9
clone_size: .
j_call: TRBJ2-1
d_call: TRBD2

cdr3_aa: CASSFDPGRADTQYF
cdr3_nt: TGTGCCAGCAGCTTCGACCCGGGTCGGGCAGATACGCAGTATTTT
v_call: TRBV7-2
clone_size: once
j_call: TRBJ2-3
d_call: .

cdr3_aa: CASSGGGGEDTQYF
cdr3_nt: TGCGCCAGCAGTGGTGGGGGGGGGGAAGATACGCAGTATTTT
v_call: TRBV10-1
clone_size: few
j_call: TRBJ2-3
d_call: TRBD2

cdr3_aa: CASSLDLQQPQHF
cdr3_nt: TGTGCCAGCAGTTTGGACTTGCAGCAGCCCCAGCATTTT
v_call: TRBV27
clone_size: many
j_call: TRBJ1-5
d_call: .

cdr3_aa: CASSTALEAGENEQFF
cdr3_nt: TGTGCCAGCAGCACCGCTTTAGAAGCGGGAGAAAATGAGCAGTTCTTC
v_call: TRBV7-8
clone_size: .
j_call: TRBJ2-1
d_call: TRBD2

cdr3_aa: CASSVGLAGASYEQYF
cdr3_nt: TGTGCCAGCAGCGTTGGACTAGCGGGAGCGTCCTACGAGCAGTACTTC
v_call: TRBV5-6
clone_size: many
j_call: TRBJ2-7
d_call: TRBD2

cdr3_aa: CSARDLRRSYGYTF
cdr3_nt: TGCAGTGCTAGAGATCTCCGGCGGAGCTATGGCTACACCTTC
v_call: TRBV20-1
clone_size: .
j_call: TRBJ1-2
d_call: .

cdr3_aa: CASSPPAGGRDEQFF
cdr3_nt: TGTGCCAGCTCACCCCCGGCGGGAGGGCGGGATGAGCAGTTCTTC
v_call: TRBV18
clone_size: many
j_call: TRBJ2-1
d_call: TRBD2

cdr3_aa: CASSSTGANYGYTF
cdr3_nt: TGTGCCAGCAGCTCCACCGGGGCCAACTATGGCTACACCTTC
v_call: TRBV5-6
clone_size: .
j_call: TRBJ1-2
d_call: .

cdr3_aa: CASSFAGEDSPLHF
cdr3_nt: TGTGCCAGCAGCTTCGCAGGGGAAGATTCACCCCTCCACTTT
v_call: TRBV5-5
clone_size: .
j_call: TRBJ1-6
d_call: .

cdr3_aa: CANSPVWSGNEQFF
cdr3_nt: TGTGCCAACTCCCCCGTTTGGTCGGGGAATGAGCAGTTCTTC
v_call: TRBV7-9
clone_size: .
j_call: TRBJ2-1
d_call: .

cdr3_aa: CSAADGPGELFF
cdr3_nt: TGCAGTGCTGCCGATGGTCCCGGGGAGCTGTTTTTT
v_call: TRBV20-1
clone_size: many
j_call: TRBJ2-2
d_call: .

cdr3_aa: CASSAAGGSSPEAFF
cdr3_nt: TGTGCCAGCAGTGCGGCCGGGGGGAGTAGTCCTGAAGCTTTCTTT
v_call: TRBV3-1
clone_size: few
j_call: TRBJ1-1
d_call: .

cdr3_aa: CASSFVGEQFF
cdr3_nt: TGTGCCAGCAGCTTCGTGGGAGAGCAGTTCTTC
v_call: TRBV3-1
clone_size: .
j_call: TRBJ2-1
d_call: .

cdr3_aa: CAWSGAGQGMRGNQPQHF
cdr3_nt: TGTGCCTGGTCGGGAGCGGGACAGGGGATGCGAGGCAATCAGCCCCAGCATTTT
v_call: TRBV30
clone_size: .
j_call: TRBJ1-5
d_call: TRBD1

cdr3_aa: CASSLAGRPPYNEQFF
cdr3_nt: TGCGCCAGCAGCTTGGCCGGCAGACCCCCCTACAATGAGCAGTTCTTC
v_call: TRBV5-1
clone_size: many
j_call: TRBJ2-1
d_call: .

cdr3_aa: CASSAPYRVSGANVLTF
cdr3_nt: TGCGCCAGCAGCGCGCCCTATCGGGTCTCTGGGGCCAACGTCCTGACTTTC
v_call: TRBV5-1
clone_size: many
j_call: TRBJ2-6
d_call: .

cdr3_aa: CASSQTRGNTIYF
cdr3_nt: TGCGCCAGCAGCCAGACACGTGGAAACACCATATATTTT
v_call: TRBV4-1
clone_size: many
j_call: TRBJ1-3
d_call: .

cdr3_aa: CAIQEGPNTEAFF
cdr3_nt: TGTGCCATACAGGAAGGACCTAACACTGAAGCTTTCTTT
v_call: TRBV6-1
clone_size: many
j_call: TRBJ1-1
d_call: .